Each of the 24 T cell receptor beta chains below was sequenced from the same sample in a study of T cell clonotyping in hematopoietic cell transplantation. TCRdb's copy holds only in-frame clones and misses some; the assay was immunoSEQ multiplex PCR. The table includes more than 7,500 clones, approximately 96% detected once. The source material was peripheral blood mononuclear cells, sampled 100 days after allogeneic stem cell transplant. The origin of the receptors is a male patient aged 60-70 years who had an allogeneic stem cell transplant from a related donor, so the T cells may come from the graft donor. Some clones in this sample may be carry-over from other donors' samples.

The chain combines TRBV15 with TRBJ2-1; D unclear. From germline, CDR1 is LNHNV and CDR2 YYDKDF (reference sequence). V shed 8 bases and J shed 6 bases, with 11 bases lying between them. The length of the CDR3 is 12 residues. The CDR3: CATDMGSNEQFF. Written as DNA, the CDR3 is TGTGCCACCGATATGGGGTCCAATGAGCAGTTCTTC.

This chain uses TRBV11-2 with TRBJ2-5; weak D call: TRBD1 (6 bases). V was cut by 2 bases and J by 1 base, with 11 bases left in between. The CDR3 extends over 15 amino acids. CDR1 is SGHAT and CDR2 is FQNNGV in the germline V gene. The CDR3 nucleotides are TGTGCCAGCAGCTTATCTATGGACAGCCAAGAGACCCAGTACTTC. As protein: CASSLSMDSQETQYF.

V gene TRBV10-1 combines with J gene TRBJ2-3, with unresolved D. V shed 5 bases and J shed 4 bases, with 4 bases lying between them. Germline V gene data show CDR1 as WNHNN and CDR2 as SYGVQD (reference sequence). The CDR3 contains 11 residues. The CDR3 DNA is TGCGCCAGCAGTAGCGCAGATACGCAGTATTTT. It translates to CASSSADTQYF.

V and J are TRBV28 and TRBJ2-5, with D possibly matching TRBD2 (6 bases). Germline assignment: CDR1 MDHEN and CDR2 SYDVKM. The CDR3 has 14 amino acids. Trimming cost V 5 bases and J 2 bases, with 12 bases left between them. The chain's CDR3 is CASSPRLVQETQYF. Here the CDR3 DNA reads TGTGCCAGCAGTCCGCGACTAGTGCAAGAGACCCAGTACTTC.

The chain has TRBV5-1 and TRBJ1-4; the match to TRBD1 covers 8 bases. The J segment lost 4 bases and the V segment lost 5 bases, leaving 7 bases of the junction unmatched. Germline CDR1 reads SGHRS; CDR2 reads YFSETQ. The CDR3 is 15 residues long. This chain's CDR3 is CASRFDRGNNEKLFF. CDR3 coding DNA: TGCGCCAGCAGGTTTGACAGGGGAAATAATGAAAAACTGTTTTTT.

J is TRBJ2-7 and V is TRBV4-3, with D perhaps matching TRBD2 (6 bases). Trimming took off 0 bases at V and 3 bases at J, with 15 bases between the two ends. This CDR3 comprises 16 residues. Per the germline V gene, CDR1 is LGHNA and CDR2 is YSLEER. CDR3 region: CASSQEAASVLYEQYF. The CDR3 DNA follows: TGCGCCAGCAGCCAAGAGGCGGCTAGCGTTCTCTACGAGCAGTACTTC.

The V gene is TRBV5-6, the J gene TRBJ2-7; D uncertain. Germline loops: CDR1 SGHDT, CDR2 YYEEEE. Trimming cost V 2 bases and J 0 bases, with 9 bases left between them. The CDR3 length is 14 residues. The CDR3 protein is CASSFSSNSYEQYF. The CDR3 DNA reads TGTGCCAGCAGCTTTTCATCGAACTCCTACGAGCAGTACTTC.

The chain has TRBV19 and TRBJ1-1; D call uncertain. Trimming shortened V by 3 bases and J by 8 bases, and 7 bases separated the two germline ends. CDR1 and CDR2 (germline): LNHDA, SQIVND (reference sequence). The length of the CDR3 is 11 residues. This CDR3 is CASSMGMEAFF. In DNA, the CDR3 is TGTGCCAGTAGTATGGGAATGGAAGCTTTCTTT.

The rearrangement links TRBV28 to TRBJ1-5; D remains ambiguous. The germline V and J ends were trimmed by 6 bases and 9 bases, with 9 bases remaining between them. The CDR3 length is 11 residues. Germline V gene lookup returns CDR1 MDHEN and CDR2 SYDVKM. The CDR3 loop reads CASRTAGPQHF. The CDR3 DNA reads TGTGCCAGCAGGACCGCCGGGCCCCAGCATTTT.

The chain links TRBV5-1 to TRBJ2-5; 7 bases map to TRBD1. The trim removed 2 bases at V and 1 base at J, leaving 8 bases unmatched. There are 16 residues in the CDR3. Germline CDR1 reads SGHRS; CDR2 reads YFSETQ. This CDR3 is CASSLGQGVGQETQYF. CDR3 DNA sequence: TGCGCCAGCAGCTTAGGCCAGGGGGTAGGCCAAGAGACCCAGTACTTC.

The chain employs TRBV11-2 and TRBJ1-1; maybe TRBD1 (5 bases). This CDR3 is built from 17 residues. In germline, CDR1 is SGHAT, CDR2 FQNNGV. Trimming shortened V by 0 bases and J by 0 bases, and 14 bases separated the two germline ends. CDR3 in amino acids: CASSLDLSGGMNTEAFF. For the CDR3, the DNA is TGTGCCAGCAGCTTAGATCTAAGTGGGGGGATGAACACTGAAGCTTTCTTT.

This chain links TRBV10-3 with TRBJ2-7; D gene unclear. V was pared by 1 base and J by 1 base, with 14 bases between. Germline loops: CDR1 ENHRY, CDR2 SYGVKD. This CDR3 spans 16 amino acids. The CDR3 region is CAISELSGSGSYEQYF. DNA for the CDR3: TGTGCCATCAGTGAGTTGTCAGGTTCGGGTTCCTACGAGCAGTACTTC.

This chain links TRBV7-8 with TRBJ2-7; D possibly corresponds to TRBD2 (5 bases). Trimming took 8 bases from V and 3 from J, leaving 11 bases between them. The V gene's germline CDR1 is SGHVS and CDR2 FQNEAQ. The CDR3 is 12 amino acids. As DNA, the CDR3 is TGTGCCAGCGGTCCTAGCTTCTACGAGCAGTACTTC. Protein: CASGPSFYEQYF.

The rearrangement uses TRBV6-5 and TRBJ1-2; tentative D call: TRBD1 (6 bases). This CDR3 comprises 14 residues. Germline CDR1 MNHEY, CDR2 SVGAGI. Trimming pared 7 bases from V and 5 bases from J, leaving 17 bases between. CDR3 sequence: CASISTGGLYGYTF. The CDR3 nucleotides read TGTGCCAGCATATCGACTGGGGGGCTATATGGCTACACCTTC.

The gene calls are TRBV2 and TRBJ2-7; D gene ambiguous. Germline CDR1 SNHLY, CDR2 FYNNEI. The CDR3 is 15 residues long. V gave up 7 bases and J gave up 2 bases, with 18 bases separating them. The CDR3: CASIPHLTAAYEQYF. For the CDR3, the DNA is TGTGCCAGCATCCCTCACTTGACGGCCGCCTACGAGCAGTACTTC.

This chain connects TRBV5-4 to TRBJ2-3; weak D call: TRBD2 (6 bases). The V end lost 0 bases, the J end lost 0 bases, and 8 bases lay between the germline ends. The germline gives CDR1 SGHNT, CDR2 YYREEE (reference sequence). The CDR3 extends over 15 amino acids. The CDR3 bases are TGTGCCAGCAGCTTGGCAGGGACTAGCACAGATACGCAGTATTTT. Translation: CASSLAGTSTDTQYF.

This clone occurred once. CDR3 protein: CASSFKGGPGELFF. The CDR3 DNA sequence: TGCGCCAGCAGCTTCAAGGGGGGCCCCGGGGAGCTGTTTTTT. The chain has TRBV5-1 and TRBJ2-2; TRBD1 or TRBD2 may be the D gene (6 bases each). This CDR3 is 14 amino acids long. Germline-derived CDR1 and CDR2 are SGHRS and YFSETQ. The V and J ends lost 2 bases and 6 bases respectively, with 11 bases between them.

V is TRBV7-8 and J is TRBJ1-5, with 8 bases aligning to TRBD1. Trimming at V came to 3 bases and at J to 0 bases, leaving 1 base not matched to a gene. The CDR3 has 15 residues. Germline V gives CDR1 SGHVS, CDR2 FQNEAQ. The CDR3 nucleotides read TGTGCCAGCAGCTTGCAGGGGGCTAGCAATCAGCCCCAGCATTTT. It codes for CASSLQGASNQPQHF.

This clone was found once. The rearrangement links TRBV4-3 to TRBJ2-3, with TRBD2 identical over 13 bases. The germline V gene encodes CDR1 LGHNA and CDR2 YSLEER. The CDR3 extends over 18 amino acids. With 3 bases clipped from V and 4 bases from J, the junction kept 10 bases outside the gene matches. The CDR3 DNA reads TGCGCCAGCAGCCAGCGATACCGACTAGCGGGGGGCGCAGATACGCAGTATTTT. Protein product: CASSQRYRLAGGADTQYF.

The chain uses TRBV29-1 and TRBJ2-3, with D unclear. CDR3 size: 11 residues. V gave up 0 bases and J gave up 9 bases, with 7 bases separating them. CDR1 is SQVTM and CDR2 is ANQGSEA in the germline V gene. The CDR3 here is CSVEESGTQYF. Here the CDR3 DNA reads TGCAGCGTTGAAGAAAGTGGGACGCAGTATTTT.

The chain joins TRBV7-2 to TRBJ1-5, with D unresolved. This CDR3 is 15 amino acids long. The V end lost 3 bases, the J end lost 1 base, and 10 bases lay between the germline ends. Germline-derived CDR1 and CDR2 are SGHTA and FQGNSA. CDR3 in DNA: TGTGCCAGCAGCTTTGGAACTGCCAGCAATCAGCCCCAGCATTTT. Translated, it gives CASSFGTASNQPQHF.

This clone was recorded once. This rearrangement joins TRBV5-1 to TRBJ2-6; D is possibly TRBD1 (5 bases). CDR1 is SGHRS, CDR2 YFSETQ, per germline. Trimming pared 4 bases from V and 2 bases from J, leaving 19 bases between. The CDR3 runs 18 residues. CDR3: CASSPSLVGAPGANVLTF. Here the CDR3 DNA reads TGCGCCAGCAGCCCCTCCTTAGTAGGGGCCCCTGGGGCCAACGTCCTGACTTTC.

The V gene is TRBV2, the J gene TRBJ2-1, with D possibly matching TRBD2 (6 bases). Trimming took 0 bases from V and 2 from J, leaving 14 bases between them. Germline lookup yields CDR1 SNHLY and CDR2 FYNNEI. The CDR3 has 17 amino acids. The chain's CDR3 is CASSEARGRGTYNEQFF. CDR3 coding DNA: TGTGCCAGCAGTGAAGCTCGTGGGCGGGGAACCTACAATGAGCAGTTCTTC.

The rearrangement uses TRBV14 and TRBJ2-3; 12 bases are shared with TRBD2. With 3 bases clipped from V and 6 bases from J, the junction kept 7 bases outside the gene matches. This CDR3 region has 16 residues. Germline V lookup: CDR1 SGHDN, CDR2 FVKESK. The CDR3 nucleotides read TGTGCCAGCAGCCAGGGCACTAGCGGGGGGCGTGATACGCAGTATTTT. It yields the protein CASSQGTSGGRDTQYF. The full variable domain, with the rest looked up from reference TRBV14 and TRBJ2-3, is EAGVTQFPSHSVIEKGQTVTLRCDPISGHDNLYWYRRVMGKEIKFLLHFVKESKQDESGMPNNRFLAERTGGTYSTLKVQPAELEDSGVYFCASSQGTSGGRDTQYFGPGTRLTVL.